This T cell receptor beta chain was observed in a study of regulatory T cells in long-lasting Graves disease. In its sample, this clonotype was seen many times. The time point denotes: newly diagnosed GD, antithyroid drugs for less than 3 months. Construction of the TCR library relied on RNA isolated from PBMCs. With iRepertoire HTBI primers and Arm-PCR of CDR3 regions, TCR beta libraries were built. Via MiXCR, TCRdb re-called the multiplex PCR reads, giving one row per CDR3 protein. The sample includes around 480,000 distinct CDR3 sequences, about 16% of them seen just once. The CDR3 contains 13 residues. V gave up 3 bases and J gave up 4 bases, with 9 bases separating them. Germline-derived CDR1 and CDR2 are PRHDT and FYEKMQ (reference sequence). This sample was shared with a second study, whose subject was T cells in Graves' hyperthyroidism and ophthalmopathy.

Here the sequenced sample was peripheral blood mononuclear cells (PBMCs), taken at new diagnosis, from a patient treated with antithyroid drugs. This clonotype was sampled from a woman aged 35-60 years with Graves disease. The chain links TRBV13 to TRBJ1-1; a possible D gene is TRBD1 (6 bases). CDR3 residues: CASSFQGITEAFF. The CDR3 DNA follows: TGTGCCAGCAGCTTTCAGGGGATCACTGAAGCTTTCTTT.